This TCR beta chain was sequenced in a study of prognosis after radiotherapy for stage I lung cancer. On the study more broadly: Medical inoperability applied to all of the non-small cell lung cancer patients.

This clonotype was observed many times. At one of its ends the junction is not consistent with the germline gene, which may arise from a read error. The CDR3 is 16 amino acids. The germline CDR1 and CDR2 sequences are MNHEY and SVGAGI. Two rounds of multiplex PCR amplified TCR beta CDR3 from genomic DNA. First-round PCR used primers specific to each TRBV and TRBJ gene. A second round of PCR was carried out using universal primers. Each CDR3 protein is one row after TCRdb ran MiXCR on the multiplex PCR reads. The data contain fewer than 35,000 distinct CDR3 sequences, around 29% of them seen just once; the ten biggest clones take up about 12%.

The chain carries TRBV6-5 and TRBJ2-1, with 13 positions matching TRBD2. The specimen comprised PBMCs, sampled before or after stereotactic body radiation therapy (not recorded which). The source is a donor at least 50 years old with non-small cell lung cancer. CDR3 sequence reads: CASSYPGLAGYSEQFF. DNA of the CDR3: TGTGCCAGCAGTTATCCGGGACTAGCGGGGTACAGTGAGCAGTTCTTC.